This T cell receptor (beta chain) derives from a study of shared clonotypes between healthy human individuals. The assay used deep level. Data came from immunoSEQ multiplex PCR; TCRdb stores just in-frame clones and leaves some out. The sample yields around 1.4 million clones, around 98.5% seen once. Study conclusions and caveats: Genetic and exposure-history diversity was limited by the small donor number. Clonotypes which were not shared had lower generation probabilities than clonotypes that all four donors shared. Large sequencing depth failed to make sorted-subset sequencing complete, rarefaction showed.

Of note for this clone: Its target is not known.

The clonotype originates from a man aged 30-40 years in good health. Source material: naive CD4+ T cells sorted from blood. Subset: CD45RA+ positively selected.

In nucleotides, the CDR3 is TGTGCCAGCAGCCACGGGAGGTCGCAGACCCAGTACTTC. Amino acids: CASSHGRSQTQYF. The genes are TRBV6-5 and TRBJ2-5; 7 bases line up with TRBD2. The CDR3 has 13 residues. Germline CDR1 MNHEY, CDR2 SVGAGI. Germline trimming cut 6 bases from V and 6 bases from J; bases unmatched to any gene: 7.